This passage covers 22 T cell receptor beta chains from one sample sequenced in a study of vaccination and CD4 T cells after COVID-19. Which antigens these TCRs recognize remains unknown. The Oncomine TCR Beta short-read assay was applied to DNA of cultured CD4+ T cells. MiXCR, run by TCRdb on the PCR reads, gives a single entry per CDR3 protein. The top ten hold around a fifth of the sample, which has about 14,000 distinct CDR3 sequences, 29% seen once. As to treatment: approximately 9-day PBMC culture with coronavirus spike peptide pools or control peptides (ViraFEST assay). The sample consisted of CD4+ T cells from blood, cultured in vitro, taken before SARS-CoV-2 vaccination. All receptors come from a human donor who received a COVID-19 vaccine.

The chain employs TRBV3-1 and TRBJ1-1; D perhaps matches TRBD1 (6 bases). Germline lookup yields CDR1 LGHDT and CDR2 YNNKEL (reference sequence). CDR3 length: 14 amino acids. Between the trimmed V and J ends, which lost 3 bases and 4 bases, there was a span of 12 bases. CDR3 sequence: CASSHRGGSTEAFF. The CDR3 DNA reads TGTGCCAGCAGCCACAGGGGAGGCAGCACTGAAGCTTTCTTT.

This clonotype was counted between two and nine times. This rearrangement joins TRBV20-1 to TRBJ1-4, with 7 bases identical to TRBD1. Trimming removed 5 bases from V and 6 bases from J; junction bases left unmatched: 9. The length of the CDR3 is 14 residues. CDR1 is DFQATT and CDR2 is SNEGSKA in the germline V gene (reference sequence). This CDR3 reads CSAGDQGVHEKLFF. In nucleotides, the CDR3 is TGCAGTGCTGGGGACCAGGGGGTCCATGAAAAACTGTTTTTT.

This clonotype was found a few times. V usage is TRBV6-5 and J usage is TRBJ1-1; tentative D call: TRBD1 (5 bases). V lost 4 bases and J lost 1, with 13 bases in between. This CDR3 contains 15 residues. Germline CDR1 and CDR2: MNHEY and SVGAGI. CDR3 coding DNA: TGTGCCAGCAGTTCCGTCGGGGCGGGGAACACTGAAGCTTTCTTT. Amino acid sequence: CASSSVGAGNTEAFF.

This chain uses TRBV5-4 with TRBJ2-2; possibly TRBD1 or TRBD2 for D (6 bases each). The ends were cut back, 9 bases at V and 6 bases at J, with 24 bases in the middle. CDR1 SGHNT and CDR2 YYREEE come from the germline V gene (reference sequence). The CDR3 length is 16 residues. In DNA, the CDR3 is TGTGCCACCCAACCCCCGGGGGCCCCCCCCCCCGGGGAGCTGTTTTTT. Translated, it gives CATQPPGAPPPGELFF.

V is TRBV18 and J is TRBJ1-2; D perhaps matches TRBD1 (5 bases). Trimming took off 4 bases at V and 4 bases at J, with 16 bases between the two ends. This CDR3 comprises 15 residues. CDR1 is KGHSH and CDR2 is LQKENI in the germline V gene. The CDR3 spells CASSLGTALAYGYTF. The CDR3 DNA reads as TGTGCCAGCTCACTCGGGACGGCGCTAGCCTATGGCTACACCTTC.

This clonotype was picked up a small number of times. The V gene is TRBV25-1, the J gene TRBJ1-2, with 9 nucleotides matching TRBD1. This CDR3 has 15 residues. With 4 bases clipped from V and 4 bases from J, the junction kept 7 bases outside the gene matches. Germline V gene sequence: CDR1 MGHDK, CDR2 SYGVNS. The CDR3 coding sequence is TGTGCCAGCAGTGCCACCGGGACAGGGAGCTATGGCTACACCTTC. This gives the protein CASSATGTGSYGYTF.

This clonotype was detected only a few times. The V and J genes are TRBV7-2 and TRBJ2-7; TRBD1 might be the D (5 bases). Trimming pared 2 bases from V and 4 bases from J, leaving 9 bases between. There are 13 residues in the CDR3. The germline CDR1 and CDR2 sequences are SGHTA and FQGNSA. The CDR3 DNA sequence: TGTGCCAGCAGCTTACAGGGTGCGTACGAGCAGTACTTC. This gives the protein CASSLQGAYEQYF. Filled out from reference TRBV7-2 and TRBJ2-7, the complete variable domain reads GAGVSQSPSNKVTEKGKDVELRCDPISGHTALYWYRQSLGQGLEFLIYFQGNSAPDKSGLPSDRFSAERTGGSVSTLTIQRTQQEDSAVYLCASSLQGAYEQYFGPGTRLTVT.

This chain uses TRBV6-1 with TRBJ1-2; 8 nucleotides line up with TRBD1. V gave up 6 bases and J gave up 3 bases; unmatched junction bases: 3. Germline CDR1 reads MNHNS; CDR2 reads SASEGT. This CDR3 is built from 13 residues. The CDR3 sequence: CASSLGQDYGYTF. In DNA, the CDR3 is TGTGCCAGCAGCCTGGGACAGGACTATGGCTACACCTTC.

The CDR3 region is CASSISTGLSTDTQYF. In DNA, the CDR3 is TGTGCCAGTAGTATTAGTACGGGACTGAGCACAGATACGCAGTATTTT. V usage is TRBV19 and J usage is TRBJ2-3; a possible D gene is TRBD2 (6 bases). The CDR3 runs 16 residues. V gave up 3 bases and J gave up 0 bases, with 13 bases separating them. The germline CDR1 and CDR2 sequences are LNHDA and SQIVND (reference sequence). Complete variable domain (other parts from reference TRBV19 and TRBJ2-3): DGGITQSPKYLFRKEGQNVTLSCEQNLNHDAMYWYRQDPGQGLRLIYYSQIVNDFQKGDIAEGYSVSREKKESFPLTVTSAQKNPTAFYLCASSISTGLSTDTQYFGPGTRLTVL.

In its sample, this clonotype was seen a few times. J is TRBJ2-2 and V is TRBV19, with D uncertain. The V and J ends lost 6 bases and 6 bases respectively, with 11 bases between them. Germline V gene sequence: CDR1 LNHDA, CDR2 SQIVND (reference sequence). The CDR3 is 13 amino acids. The CDR3 region is CASSPVGSGELFF. CDR3 in DNA: TGTGCCAGTAGCCCCGTTGGATCCGGGGAGCTGTTTTTT.

This clonotype has only a few counts. This chain uses TRBV24-1 with TRBJ2-7; TRBD1 aligns across 9 bases. CDR1 and CDR2 from the germline V gene are KGHDR and SFDVKD. V shed 5 bases and J 4 bases; nucleotides not matched to a gene: 8. The CDR3 has 15 residues. The CDR3 spells CATSAPGQGTYEQYF. In DNA, the CDR3 is TGTGCCACCAGTGCTCCGGGACAGGGAACATACGAGCAGTACTTC.

This sequence joins TRBV11-3 and TRBJ2-7; D call uncertain. Germline values: CDR1 SGHNT, CDR2 YENEEA. The CDR3 contains 14 residues. Between the trimmed V and J ends, which lost 1 base and 0 bases, there was a span of 7 bases. CDR3 in amino acids: CASSLARNSYEQYF. The CDR3 nucleotides read TGTGCCAGCAGCTTAGCACGGAACTCCTACGAGCAGTACTTC.

The chain uses TRBV6-1 and TRBJ1-2; TRBD1 agrees at 7 bases. Germline V gene data show CDR1 as MNHNS and CDR2 as SASEGT. V shed 8 bases, J shed 2 bases, and the junction held 8 bases outside the gene matches. CDR3 size: 14 residues. CDR3 loop: CASSIGQANYGYTF. The CDR3 nucleotides read TGTGCCAGCTCTATTGGACAGGCCAACTATGGCTACACCTTC.

The table lists this clonotype with a few counts. The V call is TRBV30, the J call TRBJ2-7, with TRBD2 as a possible D gene (5 bases). This CDR3 spans 15 amino acids. The V gene lost 1 base and the J gene lost 0 bases, with 13 bases spanning the gap. Germline lookup yields CDR1 GTSNPN and CDR2 SVGIG (reference sequence). The CDR3 loop is CAWSELGLGSYEQYF. The CDR3 DNA is TGTGCCTGGAGTGAACTCGGACTGGGCTCCTACGAGCAGTACTTC.

This clonotype was counted between two and nine times. The chain combines TRBV14 with TRBJ2-7, with D possibly matching TRBD1 (6 bases). The ends were cut back, 7 bases at V and 0 bases at J, with 10 bases in the middle. Germline CDR1 and CDR2: SGHDN and FVKESK. CDR3 size: 13 residues. The CDR3 sequence: CASNQGNSYEQYF. CDR3 nucleotide sequence: TGTGCCAGCAATCAGGGGAACTCCTACGAGCAGTACTTC. The full variable domain, with the rest looked up from reference TRBV14 and TRBJ2-7, is EAGVTQFPSHSVIEKGQTVTLRCDPISGHDNLYWYRRVMGKEIKFLLHFVKESKQDESGMPNNRFLAERTGGTYSTLKVQPAELEDSGVYFCASNQGNSYEQYFGPGTRLTVT.

The gene calls are TRBV12-3 or TRBV12-4 and TRBJ2-1, with TRBD2 matching over 11 bases. V shed 3 bases, J shed 5 bases, and the junction held 3 bases outside the gene matches. This CDR3 has 15 amino acids. The CDR3 nucleotides read TGTGCCAGCAGTTTTACTAGCGGGGGCCACAATGAGCAGTTCTTC. This codes for CASSFTSGGHNEQFF.

This clonotype is termed medium-sized. V is TRBV20-1 and J is TRBJ1-2; D is uncertain. Germline loops: CDR1 DFQATT, CDR2 SNEGSKA (reference sequence). The CDR3 has 13 amino acids. Trimming shortened V by 6 bases and J by 2 bases, and 13 bases separated the two germline ends. This CDR3 reads CSASAGLNYGYTF. DNA for the CDR3: TGCAGTGCCTCAGCTGGACTGAACTATGGCTACACCTTC.

This clonotype appeared a few times. V and J are TRBV2 and TRBJ2-3; TRBD2 is a possible D gene (6 bases). CDR1 is SNHLY and CDR2 is FYNNEI in the germline V gene. CDR3 size: 16 residues. The ends were cut back, 1 base at V and 3 bases at J, with 14 bases in the middle. The CDR3, as DNA: TGTGCCAGCAGTGAAGTCGGTAGCGGACAAACAGATACGCAGTATTTT. This gives the protein CASSEVGSGQTDTQYF.

This clonotype was recorded a few times. The chain recombines TRBV19 with TRBJ1-6; D uncertain. The ends were cut back, 7 bases at V and 5 bases at J, with 12 bases in the middle. The CDR3 contains 14 residues. Germline V lookup: CDR1 LNHDA, CDR2 SQIVND (reference sequence). DNA of the CDR3: TGTGCCAGTATCTCTCGCGGCGATAATTCACCCCTCCACTTT. Amino acid sequence: CASISRGDNSPLHF.

The V gene is TRBV5-1, the J gene TRBJ1-6; D uncertain. The V end lost 0 bases, the J end lost 3 bases, and 7 bases lay between the germline ends. Germline V CDR1 and CDR2: SGHRS, YFSETQ. The CDR3 consists of 15 residues. CDR3 sequence (DNA): TGCGCCAGCAGCTTGGTCGGCGACTATAATTCACCCCTCCACTTT. Translating gives CASSLVGDYNSPLHF.

This clonotype was seen a handful of times. The V and J genes are TRBV7-6 and TRBJ1-6, with 9 bases that match TRBD1. The CDR3 runs 14 residues. The trim removed 5 bases at V and 9 bases at J, leaving 5 bases unmatched. Per germline, CDR1 SGHVS and CDR2 FNYEAQ. The CDR3: CASSQDRGISPLHF. CDR3 DNA: TGTGCCAGCAGCCAGGACAGGGGAATTTCACCCCTCCACTTT.

This clonotype counts as medium-sized (0.01 to 0.1%). V usage is TRBV6-1 and J usage is TRBJ1-2; weak D call: TRBD1 (5 bases). Trimming shortened V by 5 bases and J by 1 base, and 11 bases separated the two germline ends. CDR3 length: 14 residues. The germline CDR1 and CDR2 sequences are MNHNS and SASEGT. The CDR3 sequence: CASSHTQVNYGYTF. CDR3 DNA: TGTGCCAGCAGTCACACACAGGTTAACTATGGCTACACCTTC.